The 8 T cell receptor beta chains given below trace back to one sample, sequenced in a study of T cell responses to AZD1222 COVID-19 vaccine listed by TCRdb under 2021. The receptor library was made with the immunoSEQ multiplex PCR assay. TCRdb limited this immuneACCESS table to in-frame rearrangements with V and J called. A share of clones is missing; checked studies link under half to unresolved V genes, and the rest is unexplained. The sample profile shows some 110,000 clones; roughly 90% of them were found once. The ten largest clones take up roughly 2.5% of the sample. In the paper's terms, the time point label means: baseline before first vaccination. Sequencing used peripheral blood, obtained on day 0 of AZD1222 vaccination. The receptors here all came from an adult in good health.

Notes on this clone: The junction does not match germline at one end; this may be a read error. The rearrangement uses TRBV3-1 (or the pseudogene TRBV3-2) and TRBJ1-1; D remains ambiguous. Germline lookup yields CDR1 LGHDT and CDR2 YNNKEL (reference sequence). CDR3 size: 19 residues. The CDR3 here is CASSQDPFNSSREGTEAFF. The CDR3 DNA reads TGTGCCAGCAGTCAAGATCCCTTCAACAGCTCTCGTGAAGGCACTGAAGCTTTCTTT.

This sequence joins TRBV5-1 and TRBJ1-1; possibly TRBD1 for D (5 bases). V was pared by 4 bases and J by 0 bases, with 13 bases between. Germline values: CDR1 SGHRS, CDR2 YFSETQ. The CDR3 has 15 residues. The CDR3 DNA follows: TGCGCCAGCAGCCCGGGACCGAGAATGAACACTGAAGCTTTCTTT. As protein: CASSPGPRMNTEAFF.

This clone showed up just a few times. The chain is built from TRBV7-3 and TRBJ2-5; D gene unclear. CDR1 is SGHTA, CDR2 FQGTGA, per germline. V gave up 2 bases and J gave up 1 base, with 11 bases separating them. The CDR3 contains 15 residues. Here the CDR3 DNA reads TGTGCCAGCAGCTTACTAGGCGGCAGCCAAGAGACCCAGTACTTC. This encodes CASSLLGGSQETQYF.

The table lists this clone with a count of one. The genes are TRBV19 and TRBJ1-5; TRBD1 matches 7 bases. The CDR3 is made up of 14 amino acids. V lost 6 bases, J lost 2 bases, and 4 bases stayed unmatched. Germline V gene lookup returns CDR1 LNHDA and CDR2 SQIVND (reference sequence). The CDR3: CASSDRDGNQPQHF. The CDR3 DNA reads as TGTGCCAGTAGCGACAGGGATGGCAATCAGCCCCAGCATTTT.

The V call is TRBV6-1, the J call TRBJ2-5, with unresolved D. CDR3 size: 15 residues. Trimming took 2 bases from V and 2 from J, leaving 12 bases between them. Germline assignment: CDR1 MNHNS and CDR2 SASEGT. The CDR3 here is CASSEWVRHQETQYF. The CDR3 coding sequence is TGTGCCAGCAGTGAATGGGTCAGACATCAAGAGACCCAGTACTTC.

Here the CDR3 DNA reads TGCAGCGCCCAAAAGAACTCCTACGAGCAGTACTTC. It encodes CSAQKNSYEQYF. The chain uses TRBV29-1 and TRBJ2-7; D not resolved. The V gene lost 7 bases and the J gene lost 0 bases, with 10 bases spanning the gap. CDR3 length equals 12 residues. The germline V gene encodes CDR1 SQVTM and CDR2 ANQGSEA.

The rearrangement uses TRBV11-2 and TRBJ2-3, with D possibly TRBD1 on 5 matching bases. The CDR3 covers 17 residues. Trimming took off 1 base at V and 1 base at J, with 15 bases between the two ends. Germline loops: CDR1 SGHAT, CDR2 FQNNGV. CDR3 residues: CASSLGPRQGGTDTQYF. Here the CDR3 DNA reads TGTGCCAGCAGCTTAGGCCCCCGGCAGGGTGGCACAGATACGCAGTATTTT.

The chain uses TRBV10-1 and TRBJ1-1, with D hard to call. V was clipped by 3 bases and J by 7 bases, with 9 bases between them. The CDR3 covers 12 residues. Germline-derived CDR1 and CDR2 are WNHNN and SYGVQD (reference sequence). CDR3 coding DNA: TGCGCCAGCAGTGACGGGTTCGGTGAAGCTTTCTTT. This encodes CASSDGFGEAFF.